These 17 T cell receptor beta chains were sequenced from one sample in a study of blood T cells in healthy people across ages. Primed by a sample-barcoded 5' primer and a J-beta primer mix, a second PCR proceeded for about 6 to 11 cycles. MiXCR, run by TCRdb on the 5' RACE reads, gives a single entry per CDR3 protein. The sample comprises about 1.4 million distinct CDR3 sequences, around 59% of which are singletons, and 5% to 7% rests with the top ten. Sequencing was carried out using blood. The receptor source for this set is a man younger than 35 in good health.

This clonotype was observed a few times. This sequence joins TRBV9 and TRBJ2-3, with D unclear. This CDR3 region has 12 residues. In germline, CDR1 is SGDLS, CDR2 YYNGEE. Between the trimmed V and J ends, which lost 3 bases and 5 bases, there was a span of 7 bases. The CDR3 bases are TGTGCCAGCAGCGCTCGGGTAGATACGCAGTATTTT. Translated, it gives CASSARVDTQYF. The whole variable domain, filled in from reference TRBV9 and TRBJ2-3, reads DSGVTQTPKHLITATGQRVTLRCSPRSGDLSVYWYQQSLDQGLQFLIQYYNGEERAKGNILERFSAQQFPDLHSELNLSSLELGDSALYFCASSARVDTQYFGPGTRLTVL.

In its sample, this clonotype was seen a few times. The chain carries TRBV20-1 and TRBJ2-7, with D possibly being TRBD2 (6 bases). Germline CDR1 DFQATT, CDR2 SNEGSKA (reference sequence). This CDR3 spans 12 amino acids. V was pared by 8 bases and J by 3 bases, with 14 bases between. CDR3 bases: TGCAGTCAGGGCGGGGACCGCTACGAGCAGTACTTC. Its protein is CSQGGDRYEQYF.

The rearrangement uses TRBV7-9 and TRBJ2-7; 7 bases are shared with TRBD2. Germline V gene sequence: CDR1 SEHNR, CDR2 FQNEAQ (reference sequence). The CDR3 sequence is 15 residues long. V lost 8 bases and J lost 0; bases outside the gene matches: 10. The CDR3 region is CASGSGLVPSYEQYF. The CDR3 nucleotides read TGTGCCAGCGGCTCAGGACTAGTACCCTCCTACGAGCAGTACTTC.

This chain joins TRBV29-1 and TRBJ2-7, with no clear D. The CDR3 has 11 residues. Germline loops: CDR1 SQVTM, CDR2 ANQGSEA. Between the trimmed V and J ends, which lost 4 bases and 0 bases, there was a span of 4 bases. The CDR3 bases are TGCAGCGTTGTCGACTCCTACGAGCAGTACTTC. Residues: CSVVDSYEQYF.

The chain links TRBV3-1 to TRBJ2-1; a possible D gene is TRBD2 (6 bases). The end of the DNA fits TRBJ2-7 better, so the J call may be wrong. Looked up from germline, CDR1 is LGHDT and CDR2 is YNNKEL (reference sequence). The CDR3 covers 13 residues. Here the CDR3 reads CASSQTRTNEQYF. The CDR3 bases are TGTGCCAGCAGCCAGACTAGAACGAATGAGCAGTACTTC.

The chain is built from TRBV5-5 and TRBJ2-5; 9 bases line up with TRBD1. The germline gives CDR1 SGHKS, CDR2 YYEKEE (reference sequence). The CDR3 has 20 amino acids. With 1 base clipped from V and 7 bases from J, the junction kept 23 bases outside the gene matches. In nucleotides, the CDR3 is TGTGCCAGCAGCTTGATCGGGACAGGGAGAGGCCAAACCGCGGTTTGGACCCAGTACTTC. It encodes CASSLIGTGRGQTAVWTQYF. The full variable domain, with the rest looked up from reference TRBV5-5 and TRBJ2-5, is DAGVTQSPTHLIKTRGQQVTLRCSPISGHKSVSWYQQVLGQGPQFIFQYYEKEERGRGNFPDRFSARQFPNYSSELNVNALLLGDSALYLCASSLIGTGRGQTAVWTQYFGPGTRLLVL.

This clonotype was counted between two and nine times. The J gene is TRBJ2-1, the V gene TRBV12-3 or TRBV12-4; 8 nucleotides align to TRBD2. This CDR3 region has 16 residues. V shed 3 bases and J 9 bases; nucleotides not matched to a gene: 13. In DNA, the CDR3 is TGTGCCAGCAGTTTCGGCGGCGGGAGGAGTCATAGTGAGCAGTTCTTC. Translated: CASSFGGGRSHSEQFF.

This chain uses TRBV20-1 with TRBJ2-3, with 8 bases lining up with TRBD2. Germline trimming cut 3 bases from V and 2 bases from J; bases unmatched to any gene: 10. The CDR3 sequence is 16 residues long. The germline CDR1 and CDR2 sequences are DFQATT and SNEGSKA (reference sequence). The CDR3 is CSASAPSGSVTDTQYF. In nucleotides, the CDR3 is TGCAGTGCTAGCGCTCCCAGCGGGAGTGTCACAGATACGCAGTATTTT.

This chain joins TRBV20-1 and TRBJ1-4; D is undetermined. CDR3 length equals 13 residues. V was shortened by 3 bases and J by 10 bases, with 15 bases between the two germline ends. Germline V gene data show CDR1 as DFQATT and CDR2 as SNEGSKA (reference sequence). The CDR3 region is CSASGDKAGKLFF. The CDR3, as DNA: TGCAGTGCTAGTGGCGACAAAGCGGGAAAACTGTTTTTT.

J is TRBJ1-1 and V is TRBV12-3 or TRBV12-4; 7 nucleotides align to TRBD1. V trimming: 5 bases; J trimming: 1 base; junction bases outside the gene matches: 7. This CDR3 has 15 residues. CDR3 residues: CASSARGTANTEAFF. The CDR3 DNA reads TGTGCCAGCAGTGCGAGGGGGACAGCGAACACTGAAGCTTTCTTT.

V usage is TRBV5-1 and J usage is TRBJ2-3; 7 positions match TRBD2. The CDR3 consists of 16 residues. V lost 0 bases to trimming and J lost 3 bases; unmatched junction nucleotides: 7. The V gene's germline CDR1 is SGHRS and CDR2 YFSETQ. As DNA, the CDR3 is TGCGCCAGCAGCTTGGCAGCCGGGAGGTGGACAGATACGCAGTATTTT. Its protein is CASSLAAGRWTDTQYF.

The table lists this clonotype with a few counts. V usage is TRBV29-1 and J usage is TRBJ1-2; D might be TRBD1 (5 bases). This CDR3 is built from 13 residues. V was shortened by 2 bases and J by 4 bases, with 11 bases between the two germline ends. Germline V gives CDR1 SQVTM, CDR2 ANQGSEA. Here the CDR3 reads CSVESGGGYGYTF. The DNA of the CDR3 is TGCAGCGTTGAAAGTGGGGGGGGCTATGGCTACACCTTC.

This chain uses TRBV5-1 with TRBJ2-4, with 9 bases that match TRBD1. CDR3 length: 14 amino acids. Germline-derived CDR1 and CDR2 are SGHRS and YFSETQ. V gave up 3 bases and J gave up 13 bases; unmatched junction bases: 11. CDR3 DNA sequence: TGCGCCAGCAGCTACGCGGGACAGGGAAACGGGCAGTACTTC. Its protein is CASSYAGQGNGQYF.

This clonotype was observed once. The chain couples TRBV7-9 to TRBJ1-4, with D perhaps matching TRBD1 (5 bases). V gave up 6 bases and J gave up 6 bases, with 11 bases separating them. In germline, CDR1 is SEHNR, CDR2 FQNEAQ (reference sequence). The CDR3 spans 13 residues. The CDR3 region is CASRPAGDEKLFF. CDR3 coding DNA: TGTGCCAGCAGACCGGCGGGGGATGAAAAACTGTTTTTT.

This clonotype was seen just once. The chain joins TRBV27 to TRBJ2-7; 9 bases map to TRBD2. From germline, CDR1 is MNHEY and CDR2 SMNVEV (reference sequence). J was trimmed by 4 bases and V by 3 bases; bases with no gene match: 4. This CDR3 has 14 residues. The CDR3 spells CASSFSSGIYEQYF. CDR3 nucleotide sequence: TGTGCCAGCAGTTTTTCTAGCGGGATTTACGAGCAGTACTTC.

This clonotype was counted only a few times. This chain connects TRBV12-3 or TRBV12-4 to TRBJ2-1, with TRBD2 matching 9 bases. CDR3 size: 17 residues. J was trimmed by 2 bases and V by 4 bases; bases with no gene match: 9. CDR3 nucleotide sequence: TGTGCCAGCAGTTCGCCTGGGGCGGGGGGGCCCTACAATGAGCAGTTCTTC. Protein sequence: CASSSPGAGGPYNEQFF.

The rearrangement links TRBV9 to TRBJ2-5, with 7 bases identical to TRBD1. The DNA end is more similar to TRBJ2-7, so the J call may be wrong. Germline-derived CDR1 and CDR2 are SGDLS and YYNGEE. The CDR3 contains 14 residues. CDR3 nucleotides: TGTGCCAGCAGCGGGGGACAGTCAGGCTACGAGCAGTACTTC. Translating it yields CASSGGQSGYEQYF.